This T cell receptor (beta chain) was recovered during a study of T cell repertoires in cytomegalovirus infection. About the study: Indications came from public TCR beta signatures; they pointed to CMV infection and to a matching HLA type. Study-level points and caveats: Individuals carrying CMV plus the relevant HLA were identified by cumulative frequency of public TCR beta families. The ex vivo response was dominated by HLA-C-restricted CMV-specific TCR beta clonotypes.

The CDR3 spans 15 residues. CDR1 is DFQATT and CDR2 is SNEGSKA in the germline V gene (reference sequence). The ends were cut back, 0 bases at V and 7 bases at J, with 16 bases in the middle. Of note for this clonotype: Antigen: not known.

In TCRdb, the reads were re-called with MiXCR into one record per CDR3 protein. In the table there are 350,000 to 450,000 distinct CDR3 sequences, 15% to 20% of which are singletons. V usage is TRBV20-1 and J usage is TRBJ2-1, with D tentatively TRBD1 (5 bases). Sequencing used PBMCs. The origin of this receptor is a human donor in good health (CMV status not recorded). Some clones in this sample may be carry-over from other donors' samples. In DNA form, the CDR3 reads TGCAGTGCTAGAGATCCGGATCGCGCAGGGAATGAGCAGTTCTTC. This codes for CSARDPDRAGNEQFF.